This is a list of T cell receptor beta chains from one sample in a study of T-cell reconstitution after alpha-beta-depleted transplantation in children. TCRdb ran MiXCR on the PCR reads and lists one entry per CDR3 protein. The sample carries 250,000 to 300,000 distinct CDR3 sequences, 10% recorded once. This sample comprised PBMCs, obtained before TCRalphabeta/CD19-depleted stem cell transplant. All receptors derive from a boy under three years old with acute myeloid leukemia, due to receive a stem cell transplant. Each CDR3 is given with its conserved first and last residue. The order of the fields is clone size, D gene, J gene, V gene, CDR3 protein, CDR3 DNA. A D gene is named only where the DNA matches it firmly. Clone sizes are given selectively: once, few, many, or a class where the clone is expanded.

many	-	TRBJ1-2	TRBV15	CATSRPTLNYGYTF	TGTGCCACCAGCAGGCCTACTCTTAACTATGGCTACACCTTC
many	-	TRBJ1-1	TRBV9	CASSVDPGRDTEAFF	TGTGCCAGCAGCGTAGACCCCGGCAGGGACACTGAAGCTTTCTTT
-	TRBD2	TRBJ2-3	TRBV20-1	CSARLAGSDTQYF	TGCAGTGCTAGACTAGCGGGGTCAGATACGCAGTATTTT
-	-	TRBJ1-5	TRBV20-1	CSAARTHNQPQHF	TGCAGTGCCGCTAGGACCCATAATCAGCCCCAGCATTTT
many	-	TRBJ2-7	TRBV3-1	CASSQDQGGSQYF	TGTGCCAGCAGCCAAGATCAAGGAGGGTCACAGTACTTC
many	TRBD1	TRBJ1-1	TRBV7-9	CASSRPGTGGTEAFF	TGTGCCAGCAGCCGTCCCGGGACAGGGGGCACTGAAGCTTTCTTT
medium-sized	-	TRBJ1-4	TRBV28	CAITPGAGPNEKLFF	TGTGCCATCACACCCGGGGCGGGACCTAATGAAAAACTGTTTTTT
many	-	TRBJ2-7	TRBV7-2	CASSFRGYSYEQYF	TGTGCCAGCAGCTTCAGGGGTTATTCCTACGAGCAGTACTTC
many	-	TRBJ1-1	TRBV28	CASSFVTEPNTEAFF	TGTGCCAGCAGTTTCGTCACAGAGCCGAACACTGAAGCTTTCTTT
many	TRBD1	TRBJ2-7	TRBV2	CASTEGSGTGSYEQYF	TGTGCCAGCACCGAAGGTTCGGGGACAGGGTCCTACGAGCAGTACTTC
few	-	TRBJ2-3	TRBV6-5	CASSYTPPSTDTQYF	TGTGCCAGCAGTTACACTCCGCCGTCAACAGATACGCAGTATTTT
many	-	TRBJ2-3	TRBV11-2	CASSFKVLVGNTDTQYF	TGTGCCAGCAGCTTTAAGGTGTTGGTAGGCAACACAGATACGCAGTATTTT
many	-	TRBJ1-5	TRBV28	CASSRGWASSNQPQHF	TGTGCCAGCAGCCGGGGGTGGGCATCTAGCAATCAGCCCCAGCATTTT
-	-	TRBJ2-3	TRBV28	CASSSELSRGPGTDTQYF	TGTGCCAGCAGTTCCGAACTCAGCCGGGGGCCAGGCACAGATACGCAGTATTTT
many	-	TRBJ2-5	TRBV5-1	CASHRGLKETQYF	TGCGCCAGCCACCGGGGCCTTAAAGAGACCCAGTACTTC
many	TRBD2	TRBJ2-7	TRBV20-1	CSARDVRGLAGKEQYF	TGCAGTGCTAGAGATGTCCGGGGACTAGCGGGTAAGGAGCAGTACTTC